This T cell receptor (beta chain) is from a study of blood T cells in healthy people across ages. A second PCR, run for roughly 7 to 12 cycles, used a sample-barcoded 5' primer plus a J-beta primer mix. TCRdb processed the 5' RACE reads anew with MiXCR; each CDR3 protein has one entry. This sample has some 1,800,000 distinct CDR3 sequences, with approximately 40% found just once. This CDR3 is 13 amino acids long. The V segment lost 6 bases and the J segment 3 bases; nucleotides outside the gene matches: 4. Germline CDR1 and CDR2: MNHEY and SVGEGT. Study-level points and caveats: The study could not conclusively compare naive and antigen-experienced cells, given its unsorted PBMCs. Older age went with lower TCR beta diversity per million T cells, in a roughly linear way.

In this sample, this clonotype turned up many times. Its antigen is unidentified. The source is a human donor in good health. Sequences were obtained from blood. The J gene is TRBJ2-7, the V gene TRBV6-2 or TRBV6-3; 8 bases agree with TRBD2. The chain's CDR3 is CASRSTSVYEQYF. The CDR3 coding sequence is TGTGCCAGCAGGTCGACTAGCGTCTACGAGCAGTACTTC.